These 10 T cell receptor beta chains came from one sample sequenced in a study of cytomegalovirus exposure and HLA in healthy donors. Primers for the PCR totalled 60 Vbeta and 13 Jbeta. Libraries were prepared by immunoSEQ multiplex PCR; TCRdb keeps only in-frame clonotypes and omits some of them. Found here are over 150,000 clones, roughly four fifths of them singletons; the top ten hold 1.5% to 2%. The sequenced sample was PBMCs. The origin of the receptors is a woman aged 18-35 years in good health and CMV-seronegative.

The rearrangement joins TRBV5-1 to TRBJ2-7; D is unclear. This CDR3 has 12 amino acids. Germline lookup yields CDR1 SGHRS and CDR2 YFSETQ. V lost 0 bases and J lost 2, with 3 bases in between. The CDR3 protein is CASSLGTYEQYF. DNA for the CDR3: TGCGCCAGCAGCTTGGGTACCTACGAGCAGTACTTC. The whole variable domain, remainder taken from reference TRBV5-1 and TRBJ2-7, is KAGVTQTPRYLIKTRGQQVTLSCSPISGHRSVSWYQQTPGQGLQFLFEYFSETQRNKGNFPGRFSGRQFSNSRSEMNVSTLELGDSALYLCASSLGTYEQYFGPGTRLTVT.

The rearrangement links TRBV2 to TRBJ2-1; 8 nucleotides agree with TRBD2. The V gene's germline CDR1 is SNHLY and CDR2 FYNNEI. V shed 6 bases, J shed 12 bases, and the junction held 19 bases outside the gene matches. The CDR3 is made up of 16 amino acids. CDR3 sequence: CASSRSLAEGGLVQFF. In nucleotides, the CDR3 is TGTGCCAGCAGCAGATCACTAGCGGAGGGTGGGCTAGTGCAGTTCTTC.

The gene calls are TRBV7-2 and TRBJ2-7, with 9 nucleotides matching TRBD1. Germline CDR1 is SGHTA and CDR2 is FQGNSA. Germline trimming cut 6 bases from V and 4 bases from J; bases unmatched to any gene: 4. This CDR3 has 13 residues. CDR3 in amino acids: CASRQGARYEQYF. The CDR3 nucleotides read TGTGCCAGCAGACAGGGGGCACGGTACGAGCAGTACTTC.

This clone appeared a few times. The genes are TRBV7-3 and TRBJ1-1; D is perhaps TRBD1 (5 bases). The CDR3 has 13 amino acids. From germline, CDR1 is SGHTA and CDR2 FQGTGA. V was clipped by 5 bases and J by 1 base, with 8 bases between them. The CDR3 spells CASSRGENTEAFF. The CDR3 coding sequence is TGTGCCAGCAGCAGGGGCGAGAACACTGAAGCTTTCTTT. The full variable domain, its missing parts supplied by reference TRBV7-3 and TRBJ1-1, is GAGVSQTPSNKVTEKGKYVELRCDPISGHTALYWYRQSLGQGPEFLIYFQGTGAADDSGLPNDRFFAVRPEGSVSTLKIQRTERGDSAVYLCASSRGENTEAFFGQGTRLTVV.

The chain joins TRBV19 to TRBJ1-5; D unclear. The CDR3 extends over 15 amino acids. Trimming left V 3 bases short and J 0 bases short, with 9 bases between. CDR1 is LNHDA, CDR2 SQIVND, per germline (reference sequence). This chain's CDR3 is CASSMAVNSNQPQHF. Written as DNA, the CDR3 is TGTGCCAGTAGTATGGCAGTCAATAGCAATCAGCCCCAGCATTTT.

This clone was recorded a few times. The chain recombines TRBV5-4 with TRBJ1-1; TRBD1 agrees at 8 bases. CDR1 and CDR2 from the germline V gene are SGHNT and YYREEE (reference sequence). With V trimmed by 6 bases and J by 3 bases, 10 bases remained unmatched. The length of the CDR3 is 15 residues. DNA of the CDR3: TGTGCCAGCACCCCCAAACCGGACAGGGACACTGAAGCTTTCTTT. Protein product: CASTPKPDRDTEAFF.

For the CDR3, the DNA is TGCGCCAGCAGCTTGCCGGGGAGCGGGTCCGATACGCAGTATTTT. It specifies CASSLPGSGSDTQYF. This sequence joins TRBV5-1 and TRBJ2-3; weak D call: TRBD2 (6 bases). CDR1 is SGHRS and CDR2 is YFSETQ in the germline V gene. V was trimmed by 1 base and J by 6 bases, leaving 15 bases between them. The CDR3 has 15 residues.

The chain recombines TRBV7-9 with TRBJ2-7, with D tentatively TRBD2 (7 bases). V lost 1 base and J lost 3, with 13 bases in between. Germline values: CDR1 SEHNR, CDR2 FQNEAQ (reference sequence). The CDR3 consists of 15 residues. The CDR3 coding sequence is TGTGCCAGCAGCTTAGAGGCGGGGGCTAACTACGAGCAGTACTTC. This translates into CASSLEAGANYEQYF.

The chain joins TRBV4-1 to TRBJ2-2; a possible D gene is TRBD2 (6 bases). The CDR3 consists of 16 residues. V gave up 2 bases and J gave up 1 base, with 11 bases separating them. Germline-derived CDR1 and CDR2 are MGHRA and YSYEKL. CDR3 sequence reads: CASSQNAGQNTGELFF. Here the CDR3 DNA reads TGCGCCAGCAGCCAAAATGCGGGGCAGAACACCGGGGAGCTGTTTTTT.

The chain employs TRBV6-6 and TRBJ1-2, with 7 bases lining up with TRBD1. The CDR3 is 12 residues long. Germline V gives CDR1 MNHNY, CDR2 SVGAGI (reference sequence). V lost 10 bases, J lost 5 bases, and 7 bases stayed unmatched. CDR3 amino acids: CATRGQTYGYTF. The DNA of the CDR3 is TGTGCCACCAGGGGACAGACATATGGCTACACCTTC.